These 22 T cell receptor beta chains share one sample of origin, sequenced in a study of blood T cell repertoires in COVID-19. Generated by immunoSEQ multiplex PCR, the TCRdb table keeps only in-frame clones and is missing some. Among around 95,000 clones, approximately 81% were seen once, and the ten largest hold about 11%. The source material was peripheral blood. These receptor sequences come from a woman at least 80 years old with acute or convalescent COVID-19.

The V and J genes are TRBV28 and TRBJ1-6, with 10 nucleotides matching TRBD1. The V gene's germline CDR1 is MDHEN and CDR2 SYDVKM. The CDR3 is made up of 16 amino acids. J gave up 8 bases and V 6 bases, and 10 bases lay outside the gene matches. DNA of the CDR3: TGTGCCAGCAGCCACCGGGACAGGGGTTTTCATTCACCCCTCCACTTT. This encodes CASSHRDRGFHSPLHF.

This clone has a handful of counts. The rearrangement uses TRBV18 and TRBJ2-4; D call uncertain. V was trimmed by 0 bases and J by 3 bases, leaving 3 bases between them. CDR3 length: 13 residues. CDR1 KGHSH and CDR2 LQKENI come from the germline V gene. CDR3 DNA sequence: TGTGCCAGCTCACCACCCAGCAAAAACATTCAGTACTTC. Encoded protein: CASSPPSKNIQYF.

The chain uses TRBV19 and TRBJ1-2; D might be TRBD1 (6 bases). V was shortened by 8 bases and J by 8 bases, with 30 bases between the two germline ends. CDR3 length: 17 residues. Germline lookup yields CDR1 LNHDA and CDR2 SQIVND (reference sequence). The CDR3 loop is CASHLPGQGTRLGGYTF. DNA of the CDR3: TGTGCCAGTCACCTTCCCGGTCAGGGGACACGACTCGGCGGCTACACCTTC.

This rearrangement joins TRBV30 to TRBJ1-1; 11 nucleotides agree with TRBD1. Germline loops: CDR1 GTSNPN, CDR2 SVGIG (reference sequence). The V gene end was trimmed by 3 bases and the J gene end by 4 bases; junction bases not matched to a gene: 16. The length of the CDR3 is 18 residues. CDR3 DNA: TGTGCCTGGAGGGGGAACCCGGGACAGGGGGTTAGGAGCACTGAAGCTTTCTTT. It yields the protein CAWRGNPGQGVRSTEAFF.

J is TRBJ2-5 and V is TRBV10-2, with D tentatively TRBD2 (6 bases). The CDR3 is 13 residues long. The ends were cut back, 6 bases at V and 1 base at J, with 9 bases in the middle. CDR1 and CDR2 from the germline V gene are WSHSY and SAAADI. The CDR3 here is CASSRDSQETQYF. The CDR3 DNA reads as TGCGCCAGCAGCCGGGACTCCCAAGAGACCCAGTACTTC.

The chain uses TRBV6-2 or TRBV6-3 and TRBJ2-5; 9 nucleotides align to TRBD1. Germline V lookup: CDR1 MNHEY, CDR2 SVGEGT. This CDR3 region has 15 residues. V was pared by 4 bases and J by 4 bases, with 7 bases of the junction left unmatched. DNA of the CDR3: TGTGCCAGCAGTTCGTACAGGGGGCCGAGAGAGACCCAGTACTTC. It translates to CASSSYRGPRETQYF.

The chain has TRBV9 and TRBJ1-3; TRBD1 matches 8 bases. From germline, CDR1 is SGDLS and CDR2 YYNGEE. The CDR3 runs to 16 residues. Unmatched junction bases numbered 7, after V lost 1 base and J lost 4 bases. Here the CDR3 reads CASSVSPRGPGNTIYF. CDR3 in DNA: TGTGCCAGCAGCGTAAGCCCCAGGGGGCCAGGAAACACCATATATTTT.

The CDR3 sequence: CASSSARVSAFF. The CDR3 DNA reads as TGTGCCAGCAGCTCAGCGAGGGTATCCGCTTTCTTT. The chain combines TRBV11-2 with TRBJ1-1; D is unclear. Germline CDR1 reads SGHAT; CDR2 reads FQNNGV. This CDR3 has 12 residues. V was cut by 4 bases and J by 11 bases, with 14 bases left in between.

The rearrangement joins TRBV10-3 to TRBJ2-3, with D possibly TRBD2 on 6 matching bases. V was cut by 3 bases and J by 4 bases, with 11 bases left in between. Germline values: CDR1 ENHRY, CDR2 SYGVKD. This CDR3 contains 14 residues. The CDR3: CAISDGGEADTQYF. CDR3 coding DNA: TGTGCCATCAGTGACGGCGGGGAAGCAGATACGCAGTATTTT.

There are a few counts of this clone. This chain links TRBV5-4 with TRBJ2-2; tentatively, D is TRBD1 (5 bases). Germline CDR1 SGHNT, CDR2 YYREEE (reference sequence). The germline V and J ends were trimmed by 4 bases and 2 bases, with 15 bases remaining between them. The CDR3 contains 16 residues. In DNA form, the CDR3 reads TGTGCCAGCAGCAGACAGCCTATACTAAACACCGGGGAGCTGTTTTTT. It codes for CASSRQPILNTGELFF. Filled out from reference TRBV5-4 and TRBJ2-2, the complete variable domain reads ETGVTQSPTHLIKTRGQQVTLRCSSQSGHNTVSWYQQALGQGPQFIFQYYREEENGRGNFPPRFSGLQFPNYSSELNVNALELDDSALYLCASSRQPILNTGELFFGEGSRLTVL.

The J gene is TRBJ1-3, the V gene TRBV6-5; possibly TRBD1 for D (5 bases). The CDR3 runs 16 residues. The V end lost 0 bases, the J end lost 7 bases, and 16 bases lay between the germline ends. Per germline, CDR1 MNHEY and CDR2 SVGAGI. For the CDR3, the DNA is TGTGCCAGCAGTTACTCGAGGTGGGGGGGTTCGAACACCATATATTTT. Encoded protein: CASSYSRWGGSNTIYF.

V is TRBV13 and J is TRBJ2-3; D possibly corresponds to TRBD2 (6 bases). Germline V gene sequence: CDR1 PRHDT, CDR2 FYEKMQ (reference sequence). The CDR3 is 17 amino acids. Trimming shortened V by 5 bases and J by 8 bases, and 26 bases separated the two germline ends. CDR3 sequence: CASSPQGAGVEGGTQYF. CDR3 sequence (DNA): TGTGCCAGCAGCCCCCAAGGAGCGGGTGTAGAGGGTGGTACGCAGTATTTT.

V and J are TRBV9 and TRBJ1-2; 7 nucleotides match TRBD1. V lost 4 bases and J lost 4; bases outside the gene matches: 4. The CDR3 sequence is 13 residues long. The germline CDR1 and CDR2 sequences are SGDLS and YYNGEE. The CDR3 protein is CASSQGQLYGYTF. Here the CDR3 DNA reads TGTGCCAGCAGCCAGGGACAGCTCTATGGCTACACCTTC.

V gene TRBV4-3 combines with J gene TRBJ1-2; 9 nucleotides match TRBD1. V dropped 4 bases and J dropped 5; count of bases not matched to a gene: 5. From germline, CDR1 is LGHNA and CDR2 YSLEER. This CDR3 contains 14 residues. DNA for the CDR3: TGCGCCAGCAGCCGCGCGACAGGGGGGTATGGCTACACCTTC. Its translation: CASSRATGGYGYTF.

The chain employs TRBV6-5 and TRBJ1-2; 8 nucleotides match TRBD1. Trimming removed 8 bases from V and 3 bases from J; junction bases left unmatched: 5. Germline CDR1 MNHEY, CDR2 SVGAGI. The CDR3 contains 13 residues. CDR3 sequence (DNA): TGTGCCAGCTCGTTGGACAGGGACTATGGCTACACCTTC. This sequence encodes CASSLDRDYGYTF.

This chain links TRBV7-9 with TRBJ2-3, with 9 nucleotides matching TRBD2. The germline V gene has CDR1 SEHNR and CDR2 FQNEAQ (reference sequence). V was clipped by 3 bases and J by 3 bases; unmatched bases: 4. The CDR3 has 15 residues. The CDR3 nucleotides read TGTGCCAGCAGCTTGTTAGCGGGGGAGACAGATACGCAGTATTTT. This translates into CASSLLAGETDTQYF.

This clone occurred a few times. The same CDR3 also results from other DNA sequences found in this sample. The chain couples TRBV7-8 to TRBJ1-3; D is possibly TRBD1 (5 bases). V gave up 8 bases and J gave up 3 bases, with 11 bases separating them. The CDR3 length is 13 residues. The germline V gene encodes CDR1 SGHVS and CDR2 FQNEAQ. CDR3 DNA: TGTGCCAGCTCCCGGGGGGGTGGAAACACCATATATTTT. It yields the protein CASSRGGGNTIYF.

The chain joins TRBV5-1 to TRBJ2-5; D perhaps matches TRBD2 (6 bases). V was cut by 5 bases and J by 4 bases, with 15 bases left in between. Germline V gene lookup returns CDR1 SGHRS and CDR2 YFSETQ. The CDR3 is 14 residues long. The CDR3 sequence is CASSSGSGGETQYF. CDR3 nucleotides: TGCGCCAGCAGTTCGGGTAGCGGAGGAGAGACCCAGTACTTC.

In DNA form, the CDR3 reads TGTGCCAGCAGTGAGGGCAGGGTGGCTGGAAACACCATATATTTT. Its translation is CASSEGRVAGNTIYF. The chain has TRBV6-1 and TRBJ1-3, with TRBD1 as a possible D gene (5 bases). Germline V gene lookup returns CDR1 MNHNS and CDR2 SASEGT. V was shortened by 3 bases and J by 2 bases, with 11 bases between the two germline ends. CDR3 length: 15 amino acids.

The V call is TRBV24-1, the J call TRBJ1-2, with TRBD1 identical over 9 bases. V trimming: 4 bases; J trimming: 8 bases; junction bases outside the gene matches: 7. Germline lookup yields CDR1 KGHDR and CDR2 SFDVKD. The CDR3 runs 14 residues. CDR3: CATSDPGQGPGYTF. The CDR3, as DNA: TGTGCCACCAGTGACCCGGGACAGGGTCCCGGCTACACCTTC.

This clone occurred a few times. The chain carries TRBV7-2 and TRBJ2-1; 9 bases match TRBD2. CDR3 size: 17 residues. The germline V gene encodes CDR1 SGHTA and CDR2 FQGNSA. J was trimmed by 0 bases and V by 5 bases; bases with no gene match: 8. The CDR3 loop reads CASSKVAGASSYNEQFF. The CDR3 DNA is TGTGCCAGCAGCAAGGTAGCGGGGGCAAGCTCCTACAATGAGCAGTTCTTC.

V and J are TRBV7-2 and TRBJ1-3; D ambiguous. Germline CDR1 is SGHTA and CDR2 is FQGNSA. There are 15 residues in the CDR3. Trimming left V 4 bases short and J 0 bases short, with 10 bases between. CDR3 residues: CASSYQVRSGNTIYF. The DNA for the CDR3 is TGTGCCAGCAGCTATCAGGTGCGCTCTGGAAACACCATATATTTT.